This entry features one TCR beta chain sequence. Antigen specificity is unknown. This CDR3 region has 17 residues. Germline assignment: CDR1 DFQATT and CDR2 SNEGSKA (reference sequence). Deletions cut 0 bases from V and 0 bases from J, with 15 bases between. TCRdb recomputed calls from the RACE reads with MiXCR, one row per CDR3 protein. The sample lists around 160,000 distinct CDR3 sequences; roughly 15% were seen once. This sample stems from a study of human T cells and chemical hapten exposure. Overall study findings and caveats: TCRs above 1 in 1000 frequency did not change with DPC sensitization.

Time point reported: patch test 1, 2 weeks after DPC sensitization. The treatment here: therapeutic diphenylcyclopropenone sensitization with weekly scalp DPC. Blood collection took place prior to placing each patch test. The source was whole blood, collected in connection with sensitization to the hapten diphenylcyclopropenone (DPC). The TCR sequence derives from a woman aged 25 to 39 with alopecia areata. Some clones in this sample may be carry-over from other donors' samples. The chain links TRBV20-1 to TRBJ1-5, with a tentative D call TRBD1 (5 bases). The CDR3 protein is CSARDPLGDNSNQPQHF. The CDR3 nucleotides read TGCAGTGCTAGAGACCCCTTGGGGGATAATAGCAATCAGCCCCAGCATTTT.